Below, 13 T cell receptor beta chains from the same sample are listed, as sequenced in a study of blood T cell repertoires in COVID-19. Profiled with immunoSEQ multiplex PCR; TCRdb holds only in-frame clones, not every one. The table has about 200,000 clones, around 86% seen once; the top ten hold about 6%. The specimen was PBMCs or T cells enriched from blood (not recorded which). These receptor sequences come from a man between 40 and 49 years old with acute COVID-19.

The rearrangement joins TRBV9 to TRBJ1-4; 7 bases fit TRBD1. V trimming: 0 bases; J trimming: 5 bases; junction bases outside the gene matches: 4. This CDR3 is built from 15 residues. Germline CDR1 SGDLS, CDR2 YYNGEE. The CDR3 nucleotides are TGTGCCAGCAGCGTAGACCCGACAGGGAATGAAAAACTGTTTTTT. It encodes CASSVDPTGNEKLFF.

V usage is TRBV13 and J usage is TRBJ2-5, with 10 positions matching TRBD2. Germline assignment: CDR1 PRHDT and CDR2 FYEKMQ (reference sequence). With V trimmed by 2 bases and J by 5 bases, 8 bases remained unmatched. The CDR3 is 16 residues long. The CDR3 protein is CASSLWASGRWETQYF. The CDR3 nucleotides read TGTGCCAGCAGCTTATGGGCTAGCGGGAGATGGGAGACCCAGTACTTC.

The V gene is TRBV7-9, the J gene TRBJ1-2, with 9 bases identical to TRBD1. V lost 0 bases and J lost 8; bases outside the gene matches: 7. Germline V gene data show CDR1 as SEHNR and CDR2 as FQNEAQ (reference sequence). There are 15 residues in the CDR3. For the CDR3, the DNA is TGTGCCAGCAGCTTAGCCCGGACAGGGGCAAAGGGCTACACCTTC. It encodes CASSLARTGAKGYTF.

The chain joins TRBV6-5 to TRBJ1-1; tentatively, D is TRBD1 (5 bases). The CDR3 contains 15 residues. CDR1 is MNHEY and CDR2 is SVGAGI in the germline V gene. Trimming removed 0 bases at V and 4 bases at J, with 12 bases between. The CDR3 nucleotides read TGTGCCAGCAGTTACTCTTATGGTAGGGGCACTGAAGCTTTCTTT. It is translated as CASSYSYGRGTEAFF.

For the CDR3, the DNA is TGTGCCAGCAGTTCGGGACAGGGGAGGAATTCACCCCTCCACTTT. Amino acids: CASSSGQGRNSPLHF. This chain connects TRBV6-2 or TRBV6-3 to TRBJ1-6; 10 bases map to TRBD1. Germline V gene sequence: CDR1 MNHEY, CDR2 SVGEGT. This CDR3 has 15 residues. J gave up 7 bases and V 4 bases, and 4 bases lay outside the gene matches.

This chain links TRBV12-5 with TRBJ2-5; TRBD2 aligns across 10 bases. Germline CDR1 LGHNT, CDR2 FRNRAP. V trimming: 10 bases; J trimming: 3 bases; junction bases outside the gene matches: 17. The CDR3 is 17 amino acids. The CDR3 spells CAIMPIQRGGEEETQYF. CDR3 sequence (DNA): TGTGCTATTATGCCCATCCAGCGGGGGGGTGAGGAAGAGACCCAGTACTTC.

The CDR3 is CASSQGTVSYNEQFF. Here the CDR3 DNA reads TGCGCCAGCAGCCAGGGGACAGTTAGCTACAATGAGCAGTTCTTC. This rearrangement joins TRBV4-1 to TRBJ2-1; 7 bases map to TRBD1. In germline, CDR1 is MGHRA, CDR2 YSYEKL. With V trimmed by 3 bases and J by 3 bases, 5 bases remained unmatched. The CDR3 sequence is 15 residues long.

This chain links TRBV25-1 with TRBJ2-1; no clear D. CDR3 length: 14 amino acids. The V end was cut by 6 bases, the J end by 15 bases, with 24 bases between. Germline V lookup: CDR1 MGHDK, CDR2 SYGVNS. The CDR3 is CASSPPVTPVLWFF. DNA of the CDR3: TGTGCCAGCAGCCCCCCAGTAACCCCTGTGCTTTGGTTCTTC.

In this sample, this clone turned up once. J is TRBJ1-5 and V is TRBV7-9; no reliable D call. The V gene's germline CDR1 is SEHNR and CDR2 FQNEAQ (reference sequence). Trimming cost V 1 base and J 9 bases, with 10 bases left between them. The CDR3 spans 13 residues. CDR3 residues: CASSLGGARPQHF. CDR3 DNA sequence: TGTGCCAGCAGCTTAGGGGGAGCCCGGCCCCAGCATTTT.

The V call is TRBV2, the J call TRBJ1-1; no reliable D call. The V gene lost 6 bases and the J gene lost 1 base, with 12 bases spanning the gap. CDR3 length: 14 residues. CDR1 and CDR2 from the germline V gene are SNHLY and FYNNEI. CDR3: CASRYRGGNTEAFF. DNA of the CDR3: TGTGCCAGCAGGTACCGGGGAGGGAACACTGAAGCTTTCTTT.

For the CDR3, the DNA is TGTGCCAGCAGTCGCGATCAGGGGGCGCCTTCCACCGAGCAGTACTTC. Its protein is CASSRDQGAPSTEQYF. V usage is TRBV28 and J usage is TRBJ2-7; 8 bases match TRBD1. Germline CDR1 and CDR2: MDHEN and SYDVKM. The V and J ends lost 5 bases and 6 bases, in that order; junction bases with no gene match: 15. This CDR3 contains 16 residues.

This chain connects TRBV30 to TRBJ2-1; D is perhaps TRBD2 (5 bases). V lost 1 base to trimming and J lost 8 bases, with 12 bases between them. CDR1 is GTSNPN, CDR2 SVGIG, per germline (reference sequence). CDR3 length: 13 amino acids. CDR3 DNA: TGTGCCTGGAGTGGAAGGACTTCCCATGAGCAGTTCTTC. Translated: CAWSGRTSHEQFF.

The rearrangement uses TRBV14 and TRBJ2-5, with 10 bases identical to TRBD2. Germline assignment: CDR1 SGHDN and CDR2 FVKESK. The CDR3 loop spans 13 amino acids. Trimming removed 1 base from V and 7 bases from J; junction bases left unmatched: 0. The chain's CDR3 is CASSQGLAGTQYF. The CDR3 region has the DNA TGTGCCAGCAGCCAAGGACTAGCGGGGACCCAGTACTTC.